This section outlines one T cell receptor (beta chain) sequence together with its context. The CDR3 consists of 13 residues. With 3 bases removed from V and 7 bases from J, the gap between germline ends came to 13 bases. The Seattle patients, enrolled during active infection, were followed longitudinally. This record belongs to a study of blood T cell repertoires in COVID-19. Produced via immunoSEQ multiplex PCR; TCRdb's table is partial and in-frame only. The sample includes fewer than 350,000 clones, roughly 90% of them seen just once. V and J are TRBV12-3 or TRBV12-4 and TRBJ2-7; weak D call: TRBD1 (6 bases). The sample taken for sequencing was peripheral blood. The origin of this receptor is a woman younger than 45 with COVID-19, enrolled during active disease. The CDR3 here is CASSLSRGGEQYF. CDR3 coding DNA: TGTGCCAGCAGTTTGAGCAGGGGCGGGGAGCAGTACTTC.